This T cell receptor (beta chain) was profiled in a study of shared clonotypes between healthy human individuals. Clones were sequenced by immunoSEQ multiplex PCR, and TCRdb holds only the in-frame ones, with some missing. The data contain about 2.4 million clones, more than 85% of them seen just once; the ten biggest clones take up about 0.39%. This clone was observed a few times. CDR3 length: 19 residues. V was cut by 5 bases and J by 1 base, with 26 bases left in between. Germline lookup yields CDR1 SGHTA and CDR2 FQGNSA. The rearrangement links TRBV7-2 to TRBJ2-5; tentative D call: TRBD2 (6 bases). Sequencing was performed on naive CD4+ T cells from PBMCs. Subset defined: CD45RA+ positively selected. The sequence was obtained from a man aged 18 to 30 in good health. Some clones in this sample may be carry-over from other donors' samples. The CDR3 DNA follows: TGTGCCAGCAGCACATCATTTGGGCAAGCGGGTCACTCCCAAGAGACCCAGTACTTC. Translation: CASSTSFGQAGHSQETQYF.